The clone carrying this T cell receptor beta chain was detected only once. The data stem from a study of T cell changes during pregnancy in multiple sclerosis. Sequencing was performed with immunoSEQ multiplex PCR; in TCRdb, only in-frame clones are kept and a portion is missing. The profile covers about 40,000 clones, with 85% to 95% appearing a single time and approximately 8.3% taken by the ten largest. Germline V gene data show CDR1 as ENHRY and CDR2 as SYGVKD. Deletions cut 11 bases from V and 8 bases from J, with 24 bases between. This CDR3 has 14 amino acids. The sample was CD8+ T cells from peripheral blood mononuclear cells, taken in the third trimester of pregnancy. This chain uses TRBV10-3 with TRBJ1-2; unclear D gene. The TCR sequence derives from a female donor with multiple sclerosis, enrolled in a pregnancy study. The CDR3 is CAATYALGPAGYTF. CDR3 coding DNA: TGTGCCGCTACATACGCTTTGGGCCCCGCCGGCTACACCTTC.